This T cell receptor beta chain was identified during a study of T cell responses to AZD1222 COVID-19 vaccine. Study-wide findings and caveats: Seropositive AZD1222 recipients at baseline numbered only five or six. After two AZD1222 doses, spike-specific TCR breadth and depth rose versus day 0. It should be noted that donors were predominantly white British and more often female, and clonal diversity was possibly underestimated.

The study pooled second doses at about 4 or about 12 weeks. V was shortened by 5 bases and J by 5 bases, with 15 bases between the two germline ends. The germline V gene encodes CDR1 LGHNA and CDR2 YSLEER. The CDR3 has 15 residues. A single count supports this clone. The antigen is unknown. Some clones are missing from TCRdb's copy, which holds only in-frame ones; the method was immunoSEQ multiplex PCR. The table includes 150,000 or so clones, around 93% detected once. The starting material was peripheral blood, obtained 28 days after the second AZD1222 dose. The TCR sequence derives from an adult who received the AZD1222 COVID-19 vaccine. The rearrangement links TRBV4-3 to TRBJ1-4; TRBD1 is a possible D gene (6 bases). CDR3 amino acids: CASSEGARGNEKLFF. CDR3 bases: TGCGCCAGCAGCGAAGGGGCGAGGGGGAATGAAAAACTGTTTTTT.